These T cell receptor beta chains were read from a single sample in a study of graft-versus-host responses after intestinal transplantation. This table comes from immunoSEQ multiplex PCR, and its TCRdb copy is limited to in-frame clones, with some not included. The sample shows roughly 6,700 clones, over 75% of them seen only once. The sample consisted of PBMCs, taken about 80 days after transplant. The source is a human patient who received an intestinal transplant, so some T cells may come from the graft donor. Both conserved end residues are part of each CDR3. The D gene is left open where the match is weak. Clone sizes are given selectively: once, few, many, or a class where the clone is expanded.

d_call clone_size j_call v_call cdr3_aa cdr3_nt
. once TRBJ2-3 TRBV28 CASSPPLTGTSTDTQYF TGTGCCAGCAGTCCGCCGCTGACAGGGACTAGCACAGATACGCAGTATTTT
. . TRBJ2-3 TRBV25-1 CASSEFRGSDTQYF TGTGCCAGCAGTGAATTTAGGGGGTCAGATACGCAGTATTTT
. once TRBJ2-4 TRBV28 CASSPTPLAKNIQYF TGTGCCAGCAGCCCAACTCCACTAGCCAAAAACATTCAGTACTTC
. . TRBJ2-4 TRBV18 CASSPGENIQYF TGTGCCAGCTCACCAGGGGAAAACATTCAGTACTTC
. . TRBJ1-2 TRBV6-5 CASSLNYLVGSYTF TGTGCCAGCAGTTTGAATTATTTAGTGGGAAGCTACACCTTC
TRBD1 . TRBJ2-7 TRBV11-2 CASSGRDRAYPYEQYF TGTGCCAGCAGCGGCCGGGACAGGGCTTACCCCTACGAGCAGTACTTC
. once TRBJ2-1 TRBV7-3 CASSLSDSPDNEQFF TGTGCCAGCAGCCTATCGGACAGCCCTGACAATGAGCAGTTCTTC
. . TRBJ2-3 TRBV5-8 CASIPLLAKTQYF TGTGCCAGCATCCCTCTTCTAGCGAAAACGCAGTATTTT
. . TRBJ2-3 TRBV4-3 CASSTAAPGRGMTDTQYF TGCGCCAGCAGCACAGCGGCTCCGGGACGGGGGATGACAGATACGCAGTATTTT
. . TRBJ2-1 TRBV6-5 CASSSEIPDEQFF TGTGCCAGCAGTTCCGAGATTCCCGATGAGCAGTTCTTC
. . TRBJ1-2 TRBV5-4 CASSLSEEDYGYTF TGTGCCAGCAGCTTGTCGGAGGAGGACTATGGCTACACCTTC
TRBD1 once TRBJ1-5 TRBV7-8 CASSSERDRRTNNQPQHF TGTGCCAGCAGCTCAGAACGGGACAGGCGAACCAACAATCAGCCCCAGCATTTT
TRBD1 once TRBJ1-2 TRBV28 CASSLSGGYGYTF TGTGCCAGCAGTTTATCAGGGGGCTATGGCTACACCTTC
. . TRBJ1-4 TRBV7-9 CASSLGGNEKLFF TGTGCCAGCAGCTTAGGCGGGAATGAAAAACTGTTTTTT
. . TRBJ1-1 TRBV28 CASSTYRVDTEAFF TGTGCCAGCAGTACCTACAGGGTAGACACTGAAGCTTTCTTT
TRBD2 . TRBJ2-1 TRBV5-1 CASSTGLDPGNEQFF TGCGCCAGCAGCACAGGACTAGACCCAGGCAATGAGCAGTTCTTC
. . TRBJ2-1 TRBV9 CASSVEGRIYNEQFF TGTGCCAGCAGCGTAGAGGGACGGATTTACAATGAGCAGTTCTTC
TRBD2 . TRBJ2-2 TRBV28 CASVRRAGLKTGELFF TGTGCCAGTGTTCGGCGGGCGGGACTAAAGACCGGGGAGCTGTTTTTT
TRBD2 . TRBJ2-1 TRBV10-3 CAISGLAGDLNEQFF TGTGCCATCAGTGGCCTAGCGGGGGATCTCAATGAGCAGTTCTTC
. . TRBJ2-3 TRBV7-2 CASSLVQGRGTDTQYF TGTGCCAGCAGCTTAGTTCAGGGCAGGGGCACAGATACGCAGTATTTT
. . TRBJ2-3 TRBV19 CASSTAGHLVTDTQYF TGTGCCAGTAGTACCGCGGGACACCTAGTCACAGATACGCAGTATTTT
. . TRBJ1-1 TRBV7-9 CASSLYSEAFF TGTGCCAGCAGCTTATACTCTGAAGCTTTCTTT
. few TRBJ1-3 TRBV5-5 CASSSGMNGNTIYF TGTGCCAGCAGCTCCGGGATGAATGGAAACACCATATATTTT
. . TRBJ1-1 TRBV11-3 CASSLRQAEAFF TGTGCCAGCAGCCTTAGACAGGCCGAAGCTTTCTTT
TRBD2 . TRBJ2-1 TRBV6-6 CASSGTSGRNEQFF TGTGCCAGCAGTGGGACTAGCGGGAGGAATGAGCAGTTCTTC
TRBD2 once TRBJ2-7 TRBV5-1 CASSLERGGSYEQYF TGCGCCAGCAGCTTGGAGCGGGGGGGCTCCTACGAGCAGTACTTC
. once TRBJ1-5 TRBV6-5 CASRSRDNQPQHF TGTGCCAGTCGTAGTAGGGACAATCAGCCCCAGCATTTT
TRBD1 . TRBJ1-6 TRBV30 CAWRPGQGNSPLHF TGTGCCTGGAGGCCGGGACAGGGCAATTCACCCCTCCACTTT
. . TRBJ2-1 TRBV7-9 CASSLIAPDEQFF TGTGCCAGCAGCTTAATCGCCCCTGATGAGCAGTTCTTC
TRBD2 . TRBJ2-5 TRBV5-1 CASSSTSGQETQYF TGCGCCAGCAGCTCGACTAGCGGACAAGAGACCCAGTACTTC
. . TRBJ1-1 TRBV7-9 CASNGTWGTEAFF TGTGCCAGCAACGGGACATGGGGCACTGAAGCTTTCTTT
. few TRBJ2-7 TRBV5-5 CASSFYVGPYEQYF TGTGCCAGCAGCTTCTATGTGGGACCCTACGAGCAGTACTTC
. few TRBJ1-3 TRBV7-9 CASSLEGRAGNTIYF TGTGCCAGCAGCTTAGAGGGAAGGGCTGGAAACACCATATATTTT
. . TRBJ1-6 TRBV15 CATSRGTGSAPLHF TGTGCCACCAGCAGAGGTACAGGTTCGGCACCCCTCCACTTT
TRBD1 . TRBJ1-4 TRBV4-3 CASSQADRVFATNEKLFF TGCGCCAGCAGCCAAGCCGACAGGGTTTTTGCAACTAATGAAAAACTGTTTTTT
. . TRBJ1-1 TRBV30 CAWTPPDRQLMNTEAFF TGTGCCTGGACACCCCCAGATCGACAGCTCATGAACACTGAAGCTTTCTTT
. . TRBJ2-7 TRBV19 CASSIGGFGDEQYF TGTGCCAGTAGTATTGGAGGGTTCGGGGACGAGCAGTACTTC
. . TRBJ2-1 TRBV20-1 CSASRRYEQFF TGCAGTGCCTCCAGACGGTATGAGCAGTTCTTC
TRBD2 . TRBJ2-1 TRBV6-5 CASSSFSGGGNEQFF TGTGCCAGCAGTTCCTTTAGCGGGGGCGGCAATGAGCAGTTCTTC
. . TRBJ2-2 TRBV5-8 CASSSRLLNTGELFF TGTGCCAGCAGTAGTAGGCTCCTGAACACCGGGGAGCTGTTTTTT